This T cell receptor (beta chain) was found in a study of T-cell reconstitution after alpha-beta-depleted transplantation in children. To note about this clonotype: Its antigen is not identified.

Unique molecular identifiers were used to barcode this TCRbeta library. TCRdb redid the calling of the PCR reads with MiXCR, one entry per CDR3 protein. The repertoire consists of a few hundred thousand distinct CDR3 sequences, with approximately 30% occurring once and the leading ten covering around a third. CDR3 length: 13 amino acids. V was trimmed by 7 bases and J by 6 bases, leaving 15 bases between them. Study-wide results and limits: From newly produced T cells came most of the T-cell counts and diversity one year after transplant. Recipient T cells and thymic progenitors that survived were the source of the high TCRbeta diversity seen at day 60 in some patients. Expanded graft clones numbering several hundred reportedly gave rise to alpha-beta T cells about two months after transplant.

The clonotype comes from a boy younger than two with Wiskott-Aldrich syndrome, due to receive a stem cell transplant. This specimen was PBMCs, taken before TCRalphabeta/CD19-depleted stem cell transplant. The chain links TRBV12-3 or TRBV12-4 to TRBJ1-1, with a tentative D call TRBD1 (5 bases). In DNA, the CDR3 is TGTGCCAGCACCCTAAGGGGCCTTCCTGAAGCTTTCTTT. Encoded protein: CASTLRGLPEAFF.